The present T cell receptor (beta chain) was sequenced within a study of blood T cell repertoires in COVID-19. In the study overall: Sites across the United States, Italy and Spain contributed samples from acute and convalescent COVID-19. From T cells, B-cell-depleted T cells, or PBMCs came the material, which was cDNA or gDNA.

Authors' data handling: Reference gene primer amplification yielded estimated nucleated cell counts. This table comes from immunoSEQ multiplex PCR, and its TCRdb copy is limited to in-frame clones, with some not included. V, J and clone size derive from that table, while D and trimming were established from the DNA sequence. The table includes approximately 230,000 clones, approximately 90% detected once. Germline V gene sequence: CDR1 SEHNR, CDR2 FQNEAQ (reference sequence). The CDR3 spans 14 residues. V lost 4 bases to trimming and J lost 5 bases; unmatched junction nucleotides: 4. This rearrangement joins TRBV7-9 to TRBJ2-5; 10 bases agree with TRBD1. Sequencing was carried out using peripheral blood. The TCR was taken from a man under 40 who had recovered from COVID-19. Written as DNA, the CDR3 is TGTGCCAGCAGCTCACGGACAGGGGGGGAGACCCAGTACTTC. Translation gives CASSSRTGGETQYF.